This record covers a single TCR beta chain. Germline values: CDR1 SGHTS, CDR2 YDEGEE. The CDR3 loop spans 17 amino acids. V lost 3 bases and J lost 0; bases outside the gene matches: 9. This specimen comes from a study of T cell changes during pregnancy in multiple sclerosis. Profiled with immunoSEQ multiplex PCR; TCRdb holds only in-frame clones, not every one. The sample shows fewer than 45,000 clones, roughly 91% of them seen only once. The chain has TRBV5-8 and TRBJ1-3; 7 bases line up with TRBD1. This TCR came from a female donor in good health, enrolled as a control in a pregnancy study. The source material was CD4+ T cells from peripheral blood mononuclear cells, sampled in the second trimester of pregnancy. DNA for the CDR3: TGTGCCAGCAGCTCCGGGACAGCAACATCCTCTGGAAACACCATATATTTT. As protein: CASSSGTATSSGNTIYF.